The source of this T cell receptor beta chain is a study of T-cell memory formation after mild COVID-19. This CDR3 is 14 amino acids long. V lost 6 bases to trimming and J lost 5 bases; unmatched junction nucleotides: 4. TCRdb used MiXCR to reprocess the 5' RACE reads, holding one entry per CDR3 protein. The sample consists of under 400,000 distinct CDR3 sequences, 25% to 30% of them appearing once. Points from the study as a whole: Some SARS-CoV-2-responding clones were already detected in memory before infection. Largely, contracting CD4+ clones fell within CM and EM, and contracting CD8+ clones within EMRA.

This clonotype was counted at least ten times. What it binds is unknown. This receptor was obtained from an adult woman who had mild COVID-19 (a few samples of this study predate the infection). Cell type and time point are not known. V and J are TRBV12-3 or TRBV12-4 and TRBJ2-3, with TRBD2 matching over 11 bases. The sequenced sample was PBMCs or a T cell subset sorted from them (not recorded which). CDR3 nucleotide sequence: TGTGCCAGCAGCGAACTAGCGGGGGTAGATACGCAGTATTTT. The encoded protein is CASSELAGVDTQYF.